This T cell receptor beta chain was documented in a study of PD-1 and CTLA-4 blockade in melanoma. The CDR3 has 12 amino acids. Germline V gene lookup returns CDR1 LNHDA and CDR2 SQIVND (reference sequence). With V trimmed by 6 bases and J by 10 bases, 5 bases remained unmatched. Here immunoSEQ multiplex PCR was the method, and the copy in TCRdb shows in-frame clones only, minus some. The sample holds approximately 17,000 clones, 65% to 75% seen once. This sequence joins TRBV19 and TRBJ2-1; 8 bases align to TRBD1. Sequenced material: CD8+ T cells from peripheral blood, taken before anti-PD-1 treatment. This sequence was found in a human donor with melanoma. Here the CDR3 reads CASRPGQAEQFF. Here the CDR3 DNA reads TGTGCCAGTAGACCGGGACAGGCCGAGCAGTTCTTC.